Each of the 30 T cell receptor beta chains below was sequenced from the same sample in a study. TCRdb processed the RT-PCR reads anew with MiXCR; each CDR3 protein has one entry. The table has more than 550,000 distinct CDR3 sequences, 14% seen once; the top ten hold just over 3.5%. Sequencing was carried out using memory CD4+ T cells from blood. The origin of the receptors is a female donor in good health, serving as a healthy control.

This clonotype was seen just once. V and J are TRBV6-5 and TRBJ1-2; perhaps TRBD1 as D (5 bases). The V and J ends lost 8 bases and 8 bases respectively, with 15 bases between them. Germline V gene sequence: CDR1 MNHEY, CDR2 SVGAGI. The CDR3 consists of 12 residues. The CDR3 loop is CASSGPLSGYTF. The CDR3 bases are TGTGCCAGCTCAGGGCCCCTGTCGGGCTACACCTTC.

The V call is TRBV6-1, the J call TRBJ2-5, with D perhaps TRBD2 (5 bases). The CDR3 contains 13 residues. V was cut by 3 bases and J by 4 bases, with 9 bases left in between. Germline V gene lookup returns CDR1 MNHNS and CDR2 SASEGT. This chain's CDR3 is CASSEASRETQYF. DNA of the CDR3: TGTGCCAGCAGTGAGGCTAGCAGAGAGACCCAGTACTTC.

This chain connects TRBV12-3 or TRBV12-4 to TRBJ2-3; TRBD2 matches 10 bases. CDR3 length equals 17 residues. J was trimmed by 4 bases and V by 3 bases; bases with no gene match: 10. The CDR3 region has the DNA TGTGCCAGCAGTTTGGTGTTAGCGGGAGGCGCGGCAGATACGCAGTATTTT. This codes for CASSLVLAGGAADTQYF.

This clonotype has a count of ten or more. This chain connects TRBV10-3 to TRBJ2-5; D gene unclear. Deletions cut 0 bases from V and 1 base from J, with 6 bases between. The CDR3 sequence is 14 residues long. Germline CDR1 and CDR2: ENHRY and SYGVKD. The CDR3 reads CAISESQAQETQYF. CDR3 coding DNA: TGTGCCATCAGTGAGTCTCAGGCCCAAGAGACCCAGTACTTC.

This chain joins TRBV6-2 or TRBV6-3 and TRBJ2-2; D not resolved. The CDR3 has 15 amino acids. Germline V gene data show CDR1 as MNHEY and CDR2 as SVGEGT. V lost 2 bases and J lost 0, with 7 bases in between. The CDR3 is CASSYGIANTGELFF. The CDR3 DNA follows: TGTGCCAGCAGTTACGGAATAGCGAACACCGGGGAGCTGTTTTTT.

The sample holds many counts of this clonotype. The V and J genes are TRBV6-5 and TRBJ2-1; D call uncertain. This CDR3 is built from 15 residues. V was clipped by 0 bases and J by 4 bases, with 10 bases between them. CDR1 and CDR2 (germline): MNHEY, SVGAGI. DNA of the CDR3: TGTGCCAGCAGTTACTCGATCGGGCAATACAATGAGCAGTTCTTC. It is translated as CASSYSIGQYNEQFF.

In this sample, this clonotype turned up a few times. The chain is built from TRBV7-2 and TRBJ1-2, with D possibly being TRBD1 (6 bases). CDR3 length: 14 residues. The V end lost 2 bases, the J end lost 6 bases, and 13 bases lay between the germline ends. CDR1 SGHTA and CDR2 FQGNSA come from the germline V gene. The CDR3 coding sequence is TGTGCCAGCAGCTTATACCAACAGGGCGATGGCTACACCTTC. Residues: CASSLYQQGDGYTF.

This rearrangement joins TRBV2 to TRBJ2-7; 10 nucleotides agree with TRBD2. The CDR3 is 16 residues long. Germline CDR1 and CDR2: SNHLY and FYNNEI. J was trimmed by 5 bases and V by 1 base; bases with no gene match: 8. The CDR3 spells CASSEGPSGSSHEQYF. Here the CDR3 DNA reads TGTGCCAGCAGTGAAGGCCCTAGCGGGAGTTCCCACGAGCAGTACTTC.

The rearrangement links TRBV12-3 or TRBV12-4 to TRBJ1-4, with D possibly matching TRBD1 (5 bases). Trimming removed 1 base at V and 5 bases at J, with 11 bases between. The CDR3 totals 15 residues. Here the CDR3 DNA reads TGTGCCAGCAGTTTAGAACGGCGGGACAATGAAAAACTGTTTTTT. It specifies CASSLERRDNEKLFF.

The chain joins TRBV6-1 to TRBJ1-6; 7 positions match TRBD1. Germline V gene lookup returns CDR1 MNHNS and CDR2 SASEGT. CDR3 length: 13 residues. Trimming took 6 bases from V and 9 from J; bases not matched to a gene: 5. The CDR3 here is CASSRGQSSPLHF. CDR3 in DNA: TGTGCCAGCAGCCGGGGACAGAGTTCACCCCTCCACTTT.

The chain has TRBV9 and TRBJ1-6; possible D gene TRBD1, 5 bases. Per the germline V gene, CDR1 is SGDLS and CDR2 is YYNGEE. The CDR3 has 14 amino acids. The germline V and J ends were trimmed by 4 bases and 5 bases, with 10 bases remaining between them. The CDR3 protein is CASSWDGNNSPLHF. The CDR3 bases are TGTGCCAGCAGCTGGGACGGTAATAATTCACCCCTCCACTTT. Full variable domain (remainder filled in from reference TRBV9 and TRBJ1-6): DSGVTQTPKHLITATGQRVTLRCSPRSGDLSVYWYQQSLDQGLQFLIQYYNGEERAKGNILERFSAQQFPDLHSELNLSSLELGDSALYFCASSWDGNNSPLHFGNGTRLTVT.

This clonotype was counted at least ten times. The J gene is TRBJ2-1, the V gene TRBV10-3; no clear D gene. Germline assignment: CDR1 ENHRY and CDR2 SYGVKD. V was clipped by 2 bases and J by 9 bases, with 14 bases between them. The CDR3 totals 14 residues. CDR3 region: CAISERQQNGEQFF. The CDR3 DNA reads as TGTGCCATCAGTGAGCGCCAGCAAAACGGTGAGCAGTTCTTC.

A few counts support this clonotype. The V and J genes are TRBV20-1 and TRBJ1-6; 11 bases are a match to TRBD1. Germline values: CDR1 DFQATT, CDR2 SNEGSKA (reference sequence). The CDR3 covers 19 residues. V lost 0 bases and J lost 8; bases outside the gene matches: 15. The CDR3 here is CSARDLFGGQGASDSPLHF. The CDR3 DNA reads as TGCAGTGCTAGAGATCTTTTTGGAGGACAGGGGGCCTCGGATTCACCCCTCCACTTT.

The chain links TRBV12-3 or TRBV12-4 to TRBJ2-2; D call uncertain. V was clipped by 7 bases and J by 7 bases, with 13 bases between them. The CDR3 has 13 amino acids. CDR3 nucleotides: TGTGCCAGCACCCTGACACTTCGCGGGGAGCTGTTTTTT. This sequence encodes CASTLTLRGELFF.

This clonotype was picked up a small number of times. The chain has TRBV6-1 and TRBJ2-1; possibly TRBD1 for D (5 bases). V lost 4 bases, J lost 5 bases, and 18 bases lay in between. The CDR3 runs to 16 residues. CDR1 and CDR2 from the germline V gene are MNHNS and SASEGT. CDR3 DNA sequence: TGTGCCAGCAGTGCCTCTAGACAGAATCCTAACAATGAGCAGTTCTTC. Translating gives CASSASRQNPNNEQFF.

A few counts support this clonotype. The chain employs TRBV5-1 and TRBJ1-1; possibly TRBD1 for D (6 bases). Trimming cost V 3 bases and J 4 bases, with 13 bases left between them. The CDR3 totals 14 residues. The germline CDR1 and CDR2 sequences are SGHRS and YFSETQ. Here the CDR3 reads CASSSRGAGTEAFF. CDR3 DNA sequence: TGCGCCAGCAGCTCCAGGGGCGCGGGCACTGAAGCTTTCTTT. Using reference TRBV5-1 and TRBJ1-1 for the parts outside the CDR3, the full variable domain is KAGVTQTPRYLIKTRGQQVTLSCSPISGHRSVSWYQQTPGQGLQFLFEYFSETQRNKGNFPGRFSGRQFSNSRSEMNVSTLELGDSALYLCASSSRGAGTEAFFGQGTRLTVV.

V gene TRBV28 combines with J gene TRBJ2-4; D is tentatively TRBD1 or TRBD2 (5 bases each). Trimming stripped 6 bases from V and 1 base from J, with 22 bases between. The CDR3 covers 18 residues. The germline V gene has CDR1 MDHEN and CDR2 SYDVKM. The CDR3 DNA is TGTGCCAGCAGCAGGACCCGGGACCTCTTGGGGGCCAAAAACATTCAGTACTTC. This gives the protein CASSRTRDLLGAKNIQYF.

V and J are TRBV20-1 and TRBJ1-5; 7 bases match TRBD1. The V and J ends lost 1 base and 6 bases, in that order; junction bases with no gene match: 9. Germline V gene data show CDR1 as DFQATT and CDR2 as SNEGSKA (reference sequence). The CDR3 is 15 residues long. The CDR3 here is CSARVVGGSGQPQHF. In DNA, the CDR3 is TGCAGTGCTAGAGTCGTAGGGGGCAGTGGTCAGCCCCAGCATTTT.

This clonotype has a handful of counts. This sequence joins TRBV18 and TRBJ2-5, with TRBD1 matching over 8 bases. The V gene's germline CDR1 is KGHSH and CDR2 LQKENI. The J segment lost 5 bases and the V segment lost 1 base, leaving 6 bases of the junction unmatched. The CDR3 totals 15 residues. The CDR3 nucleotides are TGTGCCAGCTCACCACAGGGACAGGACTCGGAGACCCAGTACTTC. It yields the protein CASSPQGQDSETQYF. Drawing the rest from reference TRBV18 and TRBJ2-5, the complete variable domain is NAGVMQNPRHLVRRRGQEARLRCSPMKGHSHVYWYRQLPEEGLKFMVYLQKENIIDESGMPKERFSAEFPKEGPSILRIQQVVRGDSAAYFCASSPQGQDSETQYFGPGTRLLVL.

This clonotype has ten or more counts. The genes are TRBV29-1 and TRBJ2-4, with 8 bases aligning to TRBD2. The germline V gene encodes CDR1 SQVTM and CDR2 ANQGSEA. The CDR3 consists of 14 residues. V gave up 8 bases and J gave up 5 bases; unmatched junction bases: 11. CDR3 bases: TGCAGCACGAGCCCGGGACTAGGCCAAAACATTCAGTACTTC. Translated, it gives CSTSPGLGQNIQYF.

This clonotype was detected many times. The chain carries TRBV10-3 and TRBJ2-2; D gene uncertain. V gave up 7 bases and J gave up 7 bases, with 22 bases separating them. Germline V gene sequence: CDR1 ENHRY, CDR2 SYGVKD. CDR3 size: 16 residues. CDR3 region: CAITGSTPSLGGELFF. The DNA of the CDR3 is TGTGCCATCACTGGATCGACTCCCTCGCTCGGCGGGGAGCTGTTTTTT.

V and J are TRBV7-9 and TRBJ2-2, with D unclear. Between the trimmed V and J ends, which lost 1 base and 0 bases, there was a span of 24 bases. Germline values: CDR1 SEHNR, CDR2 FQNEAQ (reference sequence). The length of the CDR3 is 21 residues. The CDR3 nucleotides read TGTGCCAGCAGCTTAGTCAGCTACGGTATGGAAGGGCCGTCGAACACCGGGGAGCTGTTTTTT. This encodes CASSLVSYGMEGPSNTGELFF.

The rearrangement links TRBV20-1 to TRBJ2-7; perhaps TRBD1 as D (6 bases). CDR1 and CDR2 (germline): DFQATT, SNEGSKA (reference sequence). CDR3 length equals 12 residues. Trimming shortened V by 2 bases and J by 6 bases, and 11 bases separated the two germline ends. CDR3 DNA: TGCAGTGCTAGATCCAGGGGTGGCGAGCAGTACTTC. Protein product: CSARSRGGEQYF.

A few counts support this clonotype. V is TRBV3-1 and J is TRBJ1-1; no reliable D call. V shed 4 bases and J shed 0 bases, with 9 bases lying between them. Germline lookup yields CDR1 LGHDT and CDR2 YNNKEL (reference sequence). The CDR3 sequence is 14 residues long. CDR3 sequence (DNA): TGTGCCAGCAGCCTGGACGGGCTGAACACTGAAGCTTTCTTT. Encoded protein: CASSLDGLNTEAFF.

This clonotype was detected ten times or more. The V gene is TRBV7-9, the J gene TRBJ1-1, with a weak D call TRBD1 (5 bases). This CDR3 has 13 amino acids. Germline values: CDR1 SEHNR, CDR2 FQNEAQ (reference sequence). V shed 5 bases and J shed 4 bases, with 11 bases lying between them. This chain's CDR3 is CASSEQVATEAFF. The CDR3 DNA reads TGTGCCAGCAGCGAACAGGTCGCCACTGAAGCTTTCTTT.

This chain uses TRBV6-5 with TRBJ2-2; 16 nucleotides align to TRBD2. Per germline, CDR1 MNHEY and CDR2 SVGAGI. The CDR3 spans 16 residues. The trim removed 7 bases at V and 7 bases at J, leaving 6 bases unmatched. DNA for the CDR3: TGTGCCAGCACGCGCGGGACTAGCGGGGGGGTCGGGGAGCTGTTTTTT. This encodes CASTRGTSGGVGELFF.

The J gene is TRBJ2-5, the V gene TRBV5-1, with 7 bases matching TRBD2. CDR3 size: 16 residues. Germline V lookup: CDR1 SGHRS, CDR2 YFSETQ. The V segment lost 1 base and the J segment 1 base; nucleotides outside the gene matches: 7. The CDR3 nucleotides read TGCGCCAGCAGCTTGCAGAGCGGGGCTTTCCAAGAGACCCAGTACTTC. Its translation: CASSLQSGAFQETQYF.

The rearrangement uses TRBV27 and TRBJ1-1; maybe TRBD1 (5 bases). CDR1 and CDR2 (germline): MNHEY, SMNVEV (reference sequence). V lost 8 bases and J lost 1, with 17 bases in between. The CDR3 runs 15 residues. The CDR3 DNA is TGTGCCAGCTTTTGGGCAGGGCCTAAGAACACTGAAGCTTTCTTT. This gives the protein CASFWAGPKNTEAFF.

The chain uses TRBV18 and TRBJ1-5; D gene unclear. Germline V gene lookup returns CDR1 KGHSH and CDR2 LQKENI. The V and J ends lost 1 base and 3 bases respectively, with 10 bases between them. The CDR3 covers 15 residues. The DNA of the CDR3 is TGTGCCAGCTCACCACTCACCGGGGACAATCAGCCCCAGCATTTT. It translates to CASSPLTGDNQPQHF.

This chain links TRBV20-1 with TRBJ1-6; D is uncertain. V gave up 6 bases and J gave up 2 bases, with 14 bases separating them. Per the germline V gene, CDR1 is DFQATT and CDR2 is SNEGSKA (reference sequence). The CDR3 totals 15 residues. CDR3 sequence reads: CSAQREGPYNSPLHF. The CDR3 DNA reads as TGCAGTGCCCAGAGGGAGGGCCCCTATAATTCACCCCTCCACTTT.